These 9 T cell receptor beta chains share one sample of origin, sequenced in a study of glioma-infiltrating T cells. TCR alpha and beta CDR3 regions were amplified from RNA using iRepertoire nested multiplex PCR. MiXCR, applied by TCRdb to the multiplex PCR reads, yields one record per CDR3 protein. Among over 120,000 distinct CDR3 sequences listed, about 39% were seen once. Source material: glioma tissue, nonneoplastic brain tissue, or PBMCs (not recorded which). Receptors originate from a human donor with low-grade glioma or glioblastoma, undergoing nonglioma brain surgery, or in good health (not recorded which).

To note about this clonotype: A much bigger clone sits one base away, suggesting this may be a read error. The V call is TRBV2, the J call TRBJ2-1; the D gene is possibly TRBD1 (5 bases). This CDR3 spans 15 amino acids. Germline CDR1 and CDR2: SNHLY and FYNNEI. The V end lost 3 bases, the J end lost 4 bases, and 13 bases lay between the germline ends. The CDR3 DNA follows: TGTGCCAGCAGTGACCCCTGGACAATTTACAATGAGCAGTTCTTC. It specifies CASSDPWTIYNEQFF.

The V and J genes are TRBV20-1 and TRBJ2-1; D gene uncertain. CDR1 is DFQATT and CDR2 is SNEGSKA in the germline V gene (reference sequence). This CDR3 has 12 amino acids. Trimming pared 4 bases from V and 5 bases from J, leaving 9 bases between. CDR3 region: CSANRADNEQFF. CDR3 nucleotide sequence: TGCAGTGCTAACCGGGCAGACAATGAGCAGTTCTTC.

The genes are TRBV12-3 or TRBV12-4 and TRBJ1-2; D might be TRBD1 (5 bases). The V gene lost 2 bases and the J gene lost 4 bases, with 11 bases spanning the gap. This CDR3 region has 14 residues. The CDR3 DNA reads as TGTGCCAGCAGTTTATCTCCAGGGAGCTATGGCTACACCTTC. Translated, it gives CASSLSPGSYGYTF.

A few counts support this clonotype. V gene TRBV4-3 combines with J gene TRBJ2-7; D ambiguous. V shed 1 base and J shed 3 bases, with 13 bases lying between them. The germline V gene encodes CDR1 LGHNA and CDR2 YSLEER. The CDR3 runs 15 residues. The CDR3 nucleotides are TGCGCCAGCAGCCAAGGTTACACCTCAGGCTACGAGCAGTACTTC. This gives the protein CASSQGYTSGYEQYF.

This rearrangement joins TRBV6-1 to TRBJ1-1, with D possibly matching TRBD1 (5 bases). From germline, CDR1 is MNHNS and CDR2 SASEGT. The ends were cut back, 6 bases at V and 5 bases at J, with 13 bases in the middle. The CDR3 length is 13 residues. CDR3 sequence reads: CASSQGLTTEAFF. The CDR3 nucleotides read TGTGCCAGCAGCCAGGGACTGACGACTGAAGCTTTCTTT.

The chain couples TRBV6-2 or TRBV6-3 to TRBJ2-5, with a tentative D call TRBD2 (5 bases). Trimming stripped 2 bases from V and 1 base from J, with 11 bases between. The germline V gene encodes CDR1 MNHEY and CDR2 SVGEGT. CDR3 length: 15 amino acids. CDR3 residues: CASSYIRGLQETQYF. CDR3 nucleotides: TGTGCCAGCAGTTACATCAGAGGGCTCCAAGAGACCCAGTACTTC.

The rearrangement joins TRBV7-2 to TRBJ2-5; 13 bases map to TRBD2. J was trimmed by 4 bases and V by 5 bases; bases with no gene match: 7. This CDR3 is built from 16 residues. Looked up from germline, CDR1 is SGHTA and CDR2 is FQGNSA. CDR3 residues: CASSRGTSGNAETQYF. CDR3 sequence (DNA): TGTGCCAGCAGCCGTGGGACTAGCGGGAATGCAGAGACCCAGTACTTC. Based on the CDR3 plus reference TRBV7-2 and TRBJ2-5, the full variable domain is GAGVSQSPSNKVTEKGKDVELRCDPISGHTALYWYRQSLGQGLEFLIYFQGNSAPDKSGLPSDRFSAERTGGSVSTLTIQRTQQEDSAVYLCASSRGTSGNAETQYFGPGTRLLVL.

The chain joins TRBV20-1 to TRBJ1-2, with D possibly matching TRBD1 (5 bases). V was clipped by 6 bases and J by 4 bases, with 15 bases between them. In germline, CDR1 is DFQATT, CDR2 SNEGSKA (reference sequence). The CDR3 has 13 residues. CDR3 in DNA: TGCAGTGCCTTACCAGACAGAGTCTATGGCTACACCTTC. Protein: CSALPDRVYGYTF.

The chain is built from TRBV12-3 or TRBV12-4 and TRBJ1-2; tentatively, D is TRBD1 (6 bases). This CDR3 has 12 amino acids. Between the trimmed V and J ends, which lost 5 bases and 13 bases, there was a span of 17 bases. The CDR3 is CASSRGHQVATF. The DNA of the CDR3 is TGTGCCAGCAGTCGGGGACACCAGGTTGCCACCTTC.